Sequencing of this TCR beta chain was carried out in a study of blood T cells in healthy people across ages. Notes on the study in general: Estimates of diversity drawn from one million T cells were considered underestimates. The donors' CMV status was not determined, possibly confounding changes in expanded clonotypes.

With a J-beta primer mix and a sample-barcoded 5' primer, a second PCR ran roughly 6 to 11 cycles. Via MiXCR, TCRdb re-called the 5' RACE reads, giving one row per CDR3 protein. The sample consists of fewer than 900,000 distinct CDR3 sequences, roughly 41% of them appearing once. Germline V gives CDR1 SGHRS, CDR2 YFSETQ. The CDR3 has 13 amino acids. With 3 bases removed from V and 4 bases from J, the gap between germline ends came to 10 bases. In this sample, this clonotype turned up many times. Its matching antigen is unknown. The sequenced material came from blood. The receptor's source is an older woman in good health. This sequence joins TRBV5-1 and TRBJ1-1; D is unclear. Here the CDR3 DNA reads TGCGCCAGCAGCTCGGACCGGGGCACTGAAGCTTTCTTT. Translation: CASSSDRGTEAFF.